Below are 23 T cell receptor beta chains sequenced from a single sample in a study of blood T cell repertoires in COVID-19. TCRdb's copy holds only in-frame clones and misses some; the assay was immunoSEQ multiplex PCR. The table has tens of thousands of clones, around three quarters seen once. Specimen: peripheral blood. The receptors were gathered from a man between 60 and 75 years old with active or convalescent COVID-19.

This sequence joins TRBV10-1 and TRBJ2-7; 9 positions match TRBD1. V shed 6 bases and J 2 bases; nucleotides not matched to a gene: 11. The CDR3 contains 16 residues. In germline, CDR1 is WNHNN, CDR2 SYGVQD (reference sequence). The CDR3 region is CASSASLDRGAYEQYF. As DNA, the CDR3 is TGCGCCAGCAGCGCCTCCCTGGACAGGGGTGCCTACGAGCAGTACTTC.

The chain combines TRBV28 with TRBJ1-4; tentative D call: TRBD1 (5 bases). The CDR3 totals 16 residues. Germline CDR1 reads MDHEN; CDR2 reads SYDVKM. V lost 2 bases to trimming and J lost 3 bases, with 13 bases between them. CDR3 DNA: TGTGCCAGCAGTTTAAATGGGGCTGGGGCTAATGAAAAACTGTTTTTT. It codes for CASSLNGAGANEKLFF.

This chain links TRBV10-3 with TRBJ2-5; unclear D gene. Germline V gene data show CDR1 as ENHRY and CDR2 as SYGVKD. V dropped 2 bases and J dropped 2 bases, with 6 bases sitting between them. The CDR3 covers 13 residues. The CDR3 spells CAISETEQETQYF. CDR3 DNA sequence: TGTGCCATCAGTGAGACGGAGCAAGAGACCCAGTACTTC.

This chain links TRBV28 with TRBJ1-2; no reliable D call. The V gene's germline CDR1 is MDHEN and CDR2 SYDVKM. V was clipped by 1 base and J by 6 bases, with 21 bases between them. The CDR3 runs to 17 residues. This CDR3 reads CASSLSPGRRVEHGYTF. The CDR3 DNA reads TGTGCCAGCAGTTTATCCCCCGGCCGTCGGGTGGAACATGGCTACACCTTC.

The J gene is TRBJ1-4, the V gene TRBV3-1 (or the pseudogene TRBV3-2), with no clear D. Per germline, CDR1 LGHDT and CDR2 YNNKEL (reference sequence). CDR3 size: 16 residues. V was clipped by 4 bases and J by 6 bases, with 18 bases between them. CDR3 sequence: CASSPSGGLTDEKLFF. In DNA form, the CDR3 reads TGTGCCAGCAGCCCGTCGGGAGGTCTTACAGATGAAAAACTGTTTTTT.

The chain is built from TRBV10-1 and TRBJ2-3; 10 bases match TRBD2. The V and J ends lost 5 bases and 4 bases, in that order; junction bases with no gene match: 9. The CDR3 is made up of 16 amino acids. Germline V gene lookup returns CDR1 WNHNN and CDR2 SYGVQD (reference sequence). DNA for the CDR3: TGCGCCAGCAGTTCTCATCAGCGGGGGGGCCCAGATACGCAGTATTTT. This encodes CASSSHQRGGPDTQYF.

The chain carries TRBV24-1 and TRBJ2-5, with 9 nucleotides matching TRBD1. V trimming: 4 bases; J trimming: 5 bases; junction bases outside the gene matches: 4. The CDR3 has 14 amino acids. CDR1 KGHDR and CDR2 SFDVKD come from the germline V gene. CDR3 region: CATSETGGLETQYF. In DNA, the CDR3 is TGTGCCACCAGTGAGACAGGGGGTTTGGAGACCCAGTACTTC.

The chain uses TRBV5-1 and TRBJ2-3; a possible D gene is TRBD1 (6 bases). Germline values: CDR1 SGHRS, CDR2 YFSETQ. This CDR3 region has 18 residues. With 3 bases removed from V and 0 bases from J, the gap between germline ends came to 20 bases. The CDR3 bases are TGCGCCAGCAGCTCCCCGTGGACAGTACCTCTCAGCACAGATACGCAGTATTTT. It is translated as CASSSPWTVPLSTDTQYF. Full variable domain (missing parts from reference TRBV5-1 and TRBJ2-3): KAGVTQTPRYLIKTRGQQVTLSCSPISGHRSVSWYQQTPGQGLQFLFEYFSETQRNKGNFPGRFSGRQFSNSRSEMNVSTLELGDSALYLCASSSPWTVPLSTDTQYFGPGTRLTVL.

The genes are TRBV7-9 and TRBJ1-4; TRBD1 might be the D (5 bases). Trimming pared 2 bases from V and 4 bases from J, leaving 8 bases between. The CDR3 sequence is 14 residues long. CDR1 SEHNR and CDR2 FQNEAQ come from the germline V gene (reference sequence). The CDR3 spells CASSLPGLNEKLFF. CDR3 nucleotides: TGTGCCAGCAGCTTACCGGGACTTAATGAAAAACTGTTTTTT.

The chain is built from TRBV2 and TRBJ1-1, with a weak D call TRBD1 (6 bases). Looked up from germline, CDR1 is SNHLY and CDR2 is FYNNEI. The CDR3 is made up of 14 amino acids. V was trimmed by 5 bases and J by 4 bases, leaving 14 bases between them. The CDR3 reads CASSLQGFATEAFF. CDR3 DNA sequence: TGTGCCAGCAGTTTACAGGGATTTGCCACTGAAGCTTTCTTT.

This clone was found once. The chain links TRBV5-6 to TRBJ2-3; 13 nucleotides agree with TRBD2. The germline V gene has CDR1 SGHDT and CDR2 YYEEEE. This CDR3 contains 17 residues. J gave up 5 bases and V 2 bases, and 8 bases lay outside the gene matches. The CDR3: CASSFTGLAGEVDTQYF. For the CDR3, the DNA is TGTGCCAGCAGCTTTACCGGACTAGCGGGGGAGGTAGATACGCAGTATTTT. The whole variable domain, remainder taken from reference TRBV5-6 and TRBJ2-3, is DAGVTQSPTHLIKTRGQQVTLRCSPKSGHDTVSWYQQALGQGPQFIFQYYEEEERQRGNFPDRFSGHQFPNYSSELNVNALLLGDSALYLCASSFTGLAGEVDTQYFGPGTRLTVL.

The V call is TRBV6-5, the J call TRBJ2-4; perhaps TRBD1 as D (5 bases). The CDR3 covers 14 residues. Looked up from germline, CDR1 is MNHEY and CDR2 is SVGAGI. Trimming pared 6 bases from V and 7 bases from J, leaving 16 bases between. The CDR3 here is CASSEPWGRNIQYF. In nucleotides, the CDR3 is TGTGCCAGCAGCGAGCCTTGGGGCCGGAACATTCAGTACTTC.

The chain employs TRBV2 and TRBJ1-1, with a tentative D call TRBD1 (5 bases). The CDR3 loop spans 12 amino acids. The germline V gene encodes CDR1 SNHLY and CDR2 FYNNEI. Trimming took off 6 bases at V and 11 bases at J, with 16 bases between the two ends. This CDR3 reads CASSGGAVWAFF. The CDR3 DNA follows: TGTGCCAGCAGCGGGGGTGCAGTGTGGGCTTTCTTT. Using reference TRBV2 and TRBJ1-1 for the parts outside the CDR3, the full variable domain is EPEVTQTPSHQVTQMGQEVILRCVPISNHLYFYWYRQILGQKVEFLVSFYNNEISEKSEIFDDQFSVERPDGSNFTLKIRSTKLEDSAMYFCASSGGAVWAFFGQGTRLTVV.

The CDR3 DNA is TGTGCCAGCAGTTTAAACAGGTACAATGAGCAGTTCTTC. Translating it yields CASSLNRYNEQFF. The rearrangement uses TRBV27 and TRBJ2-1, with D perhaps TRBD1 (5 bases). Looked up from germline, CDR1 is MNHEY and CDR2 is SMNVEV (reference sequence). V dropped 2 bases and J dropped 4 bases, with 6 bases sitting between them. This CDR3 contains 13 residues.

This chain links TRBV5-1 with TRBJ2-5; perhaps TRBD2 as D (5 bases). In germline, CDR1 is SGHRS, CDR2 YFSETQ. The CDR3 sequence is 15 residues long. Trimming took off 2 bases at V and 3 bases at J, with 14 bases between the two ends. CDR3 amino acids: CASSFLLLGKETQYF. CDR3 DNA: TGCGCCAGCAGCTTCCTACTACTAGGTAAAGAGACCCAGTACTTC.

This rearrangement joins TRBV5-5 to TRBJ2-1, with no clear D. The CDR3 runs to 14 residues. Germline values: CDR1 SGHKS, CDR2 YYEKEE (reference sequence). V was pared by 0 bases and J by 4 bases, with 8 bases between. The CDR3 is CASSLVNSYNEQFF. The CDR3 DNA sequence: TGTGCCAGCAGCTTGGTAAACTCTTACAATGAGCAGTTCTTC.

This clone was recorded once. The chain's CDR3 is CASSYRGESQPQHF. As DNA, the CDR3 is TGTGCCAGCAGTTACCGGGGTGAAAGTCAGCCCCAGCATTTT. The genes are TRBV6-5 and TRBJ1-5, with D unresolved. In germline, CDR1 is MNHEY, CDR2 SVGAGI. V lost 2 bases, J lost 6 bases, and 11 bases lay in between. The CDR3 spans 14 residues.

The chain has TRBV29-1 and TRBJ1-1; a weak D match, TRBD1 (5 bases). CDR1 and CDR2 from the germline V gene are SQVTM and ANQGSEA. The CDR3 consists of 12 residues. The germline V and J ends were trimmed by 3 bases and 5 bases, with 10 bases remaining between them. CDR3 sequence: CSVDREVTEAFF. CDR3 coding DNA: TGCAGCGTTGACAGGGAGGTGACTGAAGCTTTCTTT.

The CDR3 DNA is TGTGCCAGCAGTCCGGGGACAGGGCTACTCTATGGCTACACCTTC. It yields the protein CASSPGTGLLYGYTF. The chain couples TRBV27 to TRBJ1-2, with 9 bases lining up with TRBD1. The CDR3 length is 15 residues. Germline V gives CDR1 MNHEY, CDR2 SMNVEV (reference sequence). V lost 5 bases, J lost 4 bases, and 8 bases stayed unmatched.

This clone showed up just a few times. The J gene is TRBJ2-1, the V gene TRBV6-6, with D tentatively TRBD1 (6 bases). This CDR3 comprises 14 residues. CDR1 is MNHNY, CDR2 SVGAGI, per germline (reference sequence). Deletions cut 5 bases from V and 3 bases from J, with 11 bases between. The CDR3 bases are TGTGCCAGCAGTCCACAGGGCTACTACAATGAGCAGTTCTTC. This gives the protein CASSPQGYYNEQFF.

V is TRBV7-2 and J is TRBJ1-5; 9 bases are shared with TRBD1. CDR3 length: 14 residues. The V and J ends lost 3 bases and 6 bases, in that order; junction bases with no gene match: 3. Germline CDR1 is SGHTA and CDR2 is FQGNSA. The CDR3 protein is CASSLTGGSQPQHF. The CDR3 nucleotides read TGTGCCAGCAGCTTGACAGGGGGGAGTCAGCCCCAGCATTTT.

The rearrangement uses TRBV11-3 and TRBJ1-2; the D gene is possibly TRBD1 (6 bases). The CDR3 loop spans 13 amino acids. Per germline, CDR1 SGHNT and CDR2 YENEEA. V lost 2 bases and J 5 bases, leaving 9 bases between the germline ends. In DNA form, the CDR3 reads TGTGCCAGCAGCTTATCACAGGGTTATGGCTACACCTTC. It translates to CASSLSQGYGYTF.

In DNA, the CDR3 is TGTGCCAGCAGTACCGGGACAGGGACTGAGCAGTTCTTC. The encoded protein is CASSTGTGTEQFF. V usage is TRBV2 and J usage is TRBJ2-1, with 9 bases lining up with TRBD1. Per the germline V gene, CDR1 is SNHLY and CDR2 is FYNNEI. There are 13 residues in the CDR3. The V and J ends lost 5 bases and 9 bases, in that order; junction bases with no gene match: 5.